These T cell receptor beta chains were read from a single sample in a study of cytomegalovirus exposure and HLA in healthy donors. The data were produced by immunoSEQ multiplex PCR, yet TCRdb's version contains in-frame clones alone and is incomplete. The sample records about 140,000 clones, around 73% being singletons. Sequencing was performed on PBMCs. The receptors shown here come from a human donor in good health. Both conserved end residues are part of each CDR3. D genes are given only for firm matches. Some rows have no size entry. The others give once, few or many, or a class for an expanded clone.

clone_size j_call d_call v_call cdr3_aa cdr3_nt
few TRBJ1-4 . TRBV7-8 CASSVRQATNEKLFF TGTGCCAGCAGCGTAAGACAAGCAACTAATGAAAAACTGTTTTTT
. TRBJ2-1 TRBD2 TRBV28 CASSWGGFEQFF TGTGCCAGCAGTTGGGGGGGATTTGAGCAGTTCTTC
. TRBJ1-6 . TRBV28 CASSLYSNSPLHF TGTGCCAGCAGTTTATACAGTAATTCACCCCTCCACTTT
. TRBJ1-1 . TRBV5-8 CASSWAGGGFTEAFF TGTGCCAGCAGCTGGGCGGGGGGCGGTTTCACTGAAGCTTTCTTT
. TRBJ1-6 . TRBV6-1 CASSGWTAYNSPLHF TGTGCCAGCAGTGGCTGGACAGCTTATAATTCACCCCTCCACTTT
. TRBJ1-6 TRBD1 TRBV5-4 CASSLRGRNNSPLHF TGTGCCAGCAGCCTGAGGGGGCGAAATAATTCACCCCTCCACTTT
few TRBJ2-5 TRBD2 TRBV12-5 CASGLDPIYSGGKETQYF TGTGCTAGTGGTTTGGATCCAATATATAGCGGGGGGAAAGAGACCCAGTACTTC
. TRBJ1-2 TRBD1 TRBV10-3 CAIRGGTGNGYTF TGTGCCATCAGGGGGGGGACAGGGAATGGCTACACCTTC
once TRBJ2-1 . TRBV30 CAWSTSFPEQFF TGTGCCTGGAGTACTAGCTTCCCTGAGCAGTTCTTC
. TRBJ1-2 . TRBV5-8 CASSQDSSNYGYTF TGTGCCAGCAGCCAGGACAGTTCTAACTATGGCTACACCTTC
. TRBJ2-5 TRBD1 TRBV19 CASQGQDQETQYF TGTGCCAGCCAAGGACAGGACCAAGAGACCCAGTACTTC
. TRBJ1-1 . TRBV4-2 CASSQEWRDLAFF TGTGCCAGCAGCCAAGAGTGGAGGGACCTAGCTTTCTTT
. TRBJ2-3 TRBD2 TRBV6-5 CASSLLAGGLTDTQYF TGTGCCAGCAGTTTACTAGCGGGAGGTCTGACAGATACGCAGTATTTT
. TRBJ2-7 TRBD2 TRBV14 CASSHWTSGSRDEQYF TGTGCCAGCAGCCATTGGACTAGCGGTAGCCGGGACGAGCAGTACTTC
. TRBJ2-7 TRBD2 TRBV10-3 CAMGTSGRGFSYEQYF TGTGCCATGGGGACTAGCGGGAGGGGTTTCTCCTACGAGCAGTACTTC
once TRBJ1-1 . TRBV4-2 CASSQDLGQEAFF TGTGCCAGCAGCCAAGATCTGGGGCAGGAAGCTTTCTTT
. TRBJ2-7 . TRBV10-3 CAISGSSVRFDEQYF TGTGCCATCAGTGGTAGTAGCGTAAGATTTGACGAGCAGTACTTC
. TRBJ2-2 . TRBV5-4 CASSLDRTANTGELFF TGTGCCAGCAGCTTGGACAGGACAGCGAACACCGGGGAGCTGTTTTTT
. TRBJ1-6 . TRBV6-5 CASNPDSPSSPLHF TGTGCCAGCAACCCGGACAGCCCGAGTTCACCCCTCCACTTT
. TRBJ2-7 TRBD1 TRBV13 CASSLFQGAYEQYF TGTGCCAGCAGCTTATTCCAGGGGGCCTACGAGCAGTACTTC
. TRBJ2-7 . TRBV6-5 CASSKQGYEQYF TGTGCCAGCAGTAAGCAGGGTTACGAGCAGTACTTC
. TRBJ1-1 . TRBV19 CASTGRAGYTEAFF TGTGCCAGTACGGGCAGGGCGGGGTACACTGAAGCTTTCTTT
few TRBJ1-2 . TRBV12-2 CASRLFYRRYLYGYTF TGTGCAAGTCGCTTATTTTACAGAAGATACCTCTATGGCTACACCTTC
. TRBJ2-7 . TRBV6-1 CASSEAGGNFYEQYF TGTGCCAGCAGTGAAGCTGGCGGGAATTTCTACGAGCAGTACTTC
. TRBJ1-1 . TRBV7-9 CASSSPPTGNTEAFF TGTGCCAGCAGCTCGCCTCCCACGGGGAACACTGAAGCTTTCTTT
. TRBJ2-7 TRBD2 TRBV4-1 CASSQVRGGNYEQYF TGCGCCAGCAGCCAAGTTCGGGGGGGCAACTACGAGCAGTACTTC
few TRBJ2-5 . TRBV28 CASSLGTGRQYQETQYF TGTGCCAGCAGTTTAGGTACAGGGCGACAGTACCAAGAGACCCAGTACTTC
. TRBJ1-6 . TRBV30 CAWSLGGHGSPLHF TGTGCCTGGAGTTTGGGGGGGCATGGTTCACCCCTCCACTTT
. TRBJ2-2 TRBD1 TRBV19 CASSRGQGRELFF TGTGCCAGTAGCAGGGGACAGGGTAGGGAGCTGTTTTTT
. TRBJ1-5 TRBD1 TRBV6-6 CASNPGGSFEPQHF TGTGCCAGCAACCCAGGGGGCTCATTCGAGCCCCAGCATTTT
. TRBJ1-1 TRBD1 TRBV28 CASSYWTGRPEAFF TGTGCCAGCAGTTACTGGACAGGGAGACCTGAAGCTTTCTTT
. TRBJ1-3 . TRBV28 CASSLMIGGGNTIYF TGTGCCAGCAGTTTAATGATCGGCGGTGGAAACACCATATATTTT
. TRBJ2-6 . TRBV30 CAWSTGSGSGANVLTF TGTGCCTGGAGTACGGGAAGTGGCTCTGGGGCCAACGTCCTGACTTTC
. TRBJ1-5 . TRBV27 CASSLFSGGPQHF TGTGCCAGCAGTTTATTTTCTGGAGGACCCCAGCATTTT
few TRBJ1-1 . TRBV6-1 CASSEPSPGSSF TGTGCCAGCAGTGAACCTTCCCCGGGGAGTTCCTTT
. TRBJ1-1 . TRBV2 CAGSEGQGWTEAFF TGTGCCGGCAGTGAAGGGCAGGGGTGGACTGAAGCTTTCTTT
. TRBJ2-1 . TRBV4-1 CASSLPLAGEQFF TGCGCCAGCAGCCTGCCCCTGGCTGGTGAGCAGTTCTTC
. TRBJ2-7 TRBD2 TRBV7-8 CASGRERYEQYF TGTGCCAGCGGGCGGGAGCGCTACGAGCAGTACTTC
few TRBJ2-5 . TRBV11-2 CASSTEKRQTQYF TGTGCCAGCAGCACAGAAAAACGGCAGACCCAGTACTTC
. TRBJ2-1 . TRBV7-3 CASSLRRGTSGDEQFF TGTGCCAGCAGCTTAAGACGGGGGACTTCGGGGGATGAGCAGTTCTTC